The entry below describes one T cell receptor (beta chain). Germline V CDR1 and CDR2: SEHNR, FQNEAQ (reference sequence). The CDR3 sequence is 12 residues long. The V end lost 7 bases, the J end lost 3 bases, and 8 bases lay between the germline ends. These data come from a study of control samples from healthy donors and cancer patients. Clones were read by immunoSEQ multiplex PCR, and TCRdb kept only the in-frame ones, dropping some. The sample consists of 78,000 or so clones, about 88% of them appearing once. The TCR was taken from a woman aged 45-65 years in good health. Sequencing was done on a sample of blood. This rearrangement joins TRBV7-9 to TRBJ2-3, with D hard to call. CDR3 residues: CASKALTDTQYF. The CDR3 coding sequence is TGTGCCAGCAAAGCGCTGACAGATACGCAGTATTTT.